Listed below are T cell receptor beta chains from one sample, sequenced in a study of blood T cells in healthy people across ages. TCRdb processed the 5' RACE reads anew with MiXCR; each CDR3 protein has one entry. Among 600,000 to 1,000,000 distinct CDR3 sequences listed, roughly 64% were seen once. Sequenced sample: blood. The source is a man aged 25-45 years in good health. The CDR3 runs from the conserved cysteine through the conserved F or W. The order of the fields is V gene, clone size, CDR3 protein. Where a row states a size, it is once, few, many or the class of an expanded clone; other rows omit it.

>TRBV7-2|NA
CVSSLAVGTTEGTQYF
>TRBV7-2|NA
CASSFGQGRRETQYF
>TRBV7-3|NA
CASSLRAGGLYNEQFF
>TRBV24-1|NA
CATSDSDEQYF
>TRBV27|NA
CASRGFAYEQYF
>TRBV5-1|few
CASSLGTTTNEKLFF
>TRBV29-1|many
CSVELGQGARSYNEQFF
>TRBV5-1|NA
CASSLSQGGDEQFF
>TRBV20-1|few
CSARSGLAGVNEQFF
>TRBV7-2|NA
CASSLLESSLGYTF
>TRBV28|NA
CASRGVRSEAFF
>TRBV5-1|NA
CASRRWREGDTQYF
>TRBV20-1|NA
CSGPPGGANTEAFF
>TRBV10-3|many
CAISGQLGANYGYTF
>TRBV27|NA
CASTVTAPLAGAITDTQYF
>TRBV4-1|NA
CASSSRDSTREQYF
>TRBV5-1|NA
CASSLMPDSYYEQYF
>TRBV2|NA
CASRASDRLYSSSPLHF
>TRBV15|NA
CATSSRTERSGYNEQFF
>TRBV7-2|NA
CASSDRVHQPQHF
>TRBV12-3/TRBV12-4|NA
CASSLFYGGGEDTQYF
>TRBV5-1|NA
CASSWNSEAFF
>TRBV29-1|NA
CSVEAGRAVGGYTF
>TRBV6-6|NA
CASSYSAPDYGYTF
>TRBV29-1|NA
CSGRRQGGTGELFF
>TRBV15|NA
CATTEVGQDGYTF
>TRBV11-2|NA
CASSWTSTDTQYF
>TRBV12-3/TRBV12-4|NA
CASKTSQARYSYGYTF
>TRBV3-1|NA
CASTPGSHPYEQYF
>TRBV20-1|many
CSARDLGGGGDTQYF
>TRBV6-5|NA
CASRDRGSGYNEQFF
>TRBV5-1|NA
CASSLAGFTYNEQFF
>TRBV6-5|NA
CASRPNRQIYYGYTF
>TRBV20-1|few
CSARDPGLLQYF
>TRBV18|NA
CASAPGPGTGYF
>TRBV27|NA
CASSPRVRWGYEQYF
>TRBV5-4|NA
CASSRPTSGEETQFF
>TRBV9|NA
CASSPGLVTQGTQYF
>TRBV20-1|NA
CSAAGTFYNEQFF
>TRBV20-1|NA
CSASGQHYGYTF
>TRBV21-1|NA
CASSIHSREDTQYF
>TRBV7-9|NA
CASSPTAAGANVLTF
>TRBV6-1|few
CASSELSGRMLATTNEQFF
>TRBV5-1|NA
CASSFVPPGLQGETQYF
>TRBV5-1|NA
CASSWLGGTYEQYF
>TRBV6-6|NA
CASRLAGAPRGADTQYF
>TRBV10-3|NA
CAISESEGVGSGYTF
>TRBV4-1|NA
CASSLAASGANVLTF
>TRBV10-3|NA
CAIRRGQKETQYF
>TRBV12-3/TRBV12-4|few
CASSSRGQGNSPLHF
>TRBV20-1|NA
CSASLAGGFSYNEQFF
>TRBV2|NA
CASWDGGYNEQFF
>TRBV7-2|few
CASSWDRVPREQYF
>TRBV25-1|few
CASSEYPYEQYF
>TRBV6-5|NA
CASSYQPVGAEQYF
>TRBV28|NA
CASSFQVGNTIYF
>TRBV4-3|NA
CASSLEVAVGGDEQYF